This entry describes one T cell receptor beta chain. Its antigen is unidentified. This specimen belongs to a study of graft-versus-host responses after intestinal transplantation. Assay: immunoSEQ multiplex PCR; the TCRdb copy retains only in-frame clones and omits some. The table includes approximately 85,000 clones, 90% to 95% detected once. V lost 6 bases and J lost 8, with 11 bases in between. Germline assignment: CDR1 MNHEY and CDR2 SVGAGI. This CDR3 is built from 12 residues. The clonotype comes from a human donor who was the organ donor for an intestinal transplant. The V call is TRBV6-5, the J call TRBJ2-1; D is unclear. The sequencing used unstimulated CD8+ T cells sorted from spleen or lymph node cells, collected before transplant. This chain's CDR3 is CASSSPFHEQFF. CDR3 nucleotides: TGTGCCAGCAGCTCCCCGTTCCATGAGCAGTTCTTC.